The clone carrying this T cell receptor beta chain is medium-sized in the sample. The repertoire was sequenced with immunoSEQ multiplex PCR; TCRdb's copy has only in-frame clones and lacks some. The sample contains tens of thousands of clones, about 93% of which appear only once. The sample belongs to a study of T cell changes during pregnancy in multiple sclerosis. The receptor was derived from a female donor with multiple sclerosis, enrolled in a pregnancy study. Here the sequenced sample was CD8+ T cells from peripheral blood mononuclear cells, taken after pregnancy.

The CDR3 loop reads CAWSVGQGMDEQYF. CDR3 coding DNA: TGTGCCTGGAGTGTAGGACAGGGGATGGACGAGCAGTACTTC. The chain has TRBV30 and TRBJ2-7, with 9 bases matching TRBD1. This CDR3 has 14 amino acids. Germline values: CDR1 GTSNPN, CDR2 SVGIG (reference sequence). The V and J ends lost 0 bases and 5 bases, in that order; junction bases with no gene match: 5.